This is a list of T cell receptor beta chains from one sample in a study of cytomegalovirus exposure and HLA in healthy donors. Only in-frame clones appear in the TCRdb table, and some are missing; sequencing was by immunoSEQ multiplex PCR. The sample contains around 95,000 clones, around four fifths of which appear only once. The sequenced material came from PBMCs. These receptors all come from a female donor in good health and CMV-seropositive. CDR3s include the opening cysteine and the closing phenylalanine or tryptophan. Each record gives: clone size, D gene, V gene, J gene, CDR3 DNA, CDR3 protein. The D gene is left open where the match is weak. Size is omitted from some rows. Given values are once, few, many or a class for expanded clones.

clone_size: few
d_call: TRBD1
v_call: TRBV18
j_call: TRBJ1-4
cdr3_nt: TGTGCCAGCTCACCACCGAACGGACAGGGAGGGGAAAAACTGTTTTTT
cdr3_aa: CASSPPNGQGGEKLFF

clone_size: .
d_call: TRBD2
v_call: TRBV28
j_call: TRBJ2-3
cdr3_nt: TGTGCCAGCAGTAGCCTGGGACTAGCGGGCGGCACAGATACGCAGTATTTT
cdr3_aa: CASSSLGLAGGTDTQYF

clone_size: .
d_call: TRBD1
v_call: TRBV4-1
j_call: TRBJ2-2
cdr3_nt: TGCGCCAGCAGCCAACCGGGACAGGGGACCGGGGAGCTGTTTTTT
cdr3_aa: CASSQPGQGTGELFF

clone_size: .
d_call: TRBD1
v_call: TRBV27
j_call: TRBJ1-5
cdr3_nt: TGTGCCAGCAGTTTATCTGGGTGGACAGGGGGCCCGTGGGCTAGCAATCAGCCCCAGCATTTT
cdr3_aa: CASSLSGWTGGPWASNQPQHF

clone_size: .
d_call: TRBD1
v_call: TRBV6-1
j_call: TRBJ1-1
cdr3_nt: TGTGCCAGCGTTCAGGGACAGGGCCTTTCCCGATCCGCTTTCTTT
cdr3_aa: CASVQGQGLSRSAFF

clone_size: .
d_call: .
v_call: TRBV7-2
j_call: TRBJ2-7
cdr3_nt: TGTGCCAGCAGCTTAGATCAGATACAACGGGGTGAGCAGTACTTC
cdr3_aa: CASSLDQIQRGEQYF

clone_size: once
d_call: .
v_call: TRBV19
j_call: TRBJ1-2
cdr3_nt: TGTGCCAGTAGTATGAAGAGGACGGGAAACTATGGCTACACCTTC
cdr3_aa: CASSMKRTGNYGYTF

clone_size: once
d_call: .
v_call: TRBV5-4
j_call: TRBJ1-4
cdr3_nt: TGTGCCAGCAGCCACAAGGGGCTCTCTAATGAAAAACTGTTTTTT
cdr3_aa: CASSHKGLSNEKLFF

clone_size: .
d_call: .
v_call: TRBV15
j_call: TRBJ1-3
cdr3_nt: TGTGCCACCAGCAGGGGGGGGACCGCCTCTGGAAACACCATATATTTT
cdr3_aa: CATSRGGTASGNTIYF

clone_size: .
d_call: .
v_call: TRBV6-5
j_call: TRBJ1-2
cdr3_nt: TGTGCCACCTACATGACCCGGGGGGGCTACACCTTC
cdr3_aa: CATYMTRGGYTF

clone_size: .
d_call: .
v_call: TRBV15
j_call: TRBJ2-5
cdr3_nt: TGTGCCACCAGCAGCTACCCTAAACCAGAGACCCAGTACTTC
cdr3_aa: CATSSYPKPETQYF

clone_size: .
d_call: .
v_call: TRBV5-6
j_call: TRBJ1-6
cdr3_nt: TGTGCCAGCAGCCCACAGGGAACAAATTCACCCCTCCACTTT
cdr3_aa: CASSPQGTNSPLHF

clone_size: .
d_call: .
v_call: TRBV19
j_call: TRBJ2-7
cdr3_nt: TGTGCCAGTAGTCCCGGGACATCTTACGAGCAGTACTTC
cdr3_aa: CASSPGTSYEQYF

clone_size: .
d_call: .
v_call: TRBV30
j_call: TRBJ1-4
cdr3_nt: TGTGCCTGGAGCGGCTCAGGGGAAGAGGGGTATGAAAAACTGTTTTTT
cdr3_aa: CAWSGSGEEGYEKLFF